This T cell receptor (beta chain) originates from a study of human T cells and chemical hapten exposure. This clonotype occurred many times. TCRdb called the RACE reads again in MiXCR, with one record for every CDR3 protein. The repertoire holds roughly 380,000 distinct CDR3 sequences, with about 4.4% as singletons. The CDR3 has 15 amino acids. Between the trimmed V and J ends, which lost 5 bases and 2 bases, there was a span of 16 bases. CDR1 and CDR2 (germline): SEHNR, FQNEAQ (reference sequence). Documented time point: patch test 1, 2 weeks after DPC sensitization. The treatment denotes: therapeutic diphenylcyclopropenone sensitization with weekly scalp DPC.

This chain uses TRBV7-9 with TRBJ2-7; D possibly matches TRBD1 or TRBD2 (5 bases each). This specimen consisted of whole blood, obtained in connection with sensitization to the hapten diphenylcyclopropenone (DPC). The TCR originated in a woman between 50 and 59 years old with alopecia areata. Some clones in this sample may be carry-over from other donors' samples. CDR3 sequence (DNA): TGTGCCAGCAGCCCGGGACGGCTCAAGACCTACGAGCAGTACTTC. It specifies CASSPGRLKTYEQYF.